This T cell receptor (beta chain) was sequenced during a study of cytomegalovirus exposure and HLA in healthy donors. With regard to this clone: Antigen: not known.

With 60 Vbeta and 13 Jbeta primers, the PCR was carried out. In the study's own analysis: A later analysis counted 70 million to 85 million unique TCR beta chains, around 10 million shared. The method was immunoSEQ multiplex PCR; TCRdb's version includes in-frame clones alone and lacks a portion of them. V and J calls and clone size come straight from that table; D and trimming were deduced from the DNA. The sample contains roughly 130,000 clones, around 79% of which appear only once. The CDR3 sequence is 12 residues long. General study findings and limits: Cytomegalovirus-associated TCR beta chains were listed, numbering 150 to 200.

J is TRBJ1-1 and V is TRBV21-1. TRBV21-1 is given as a pseudogene. This TCR derives from a woman aged 40 to 50 in good health and CMV-seropositive. The sequencing input was PBMCs. Here the CDR3 reads CAPLTPVTEAFF. The CDR3 nucleotides read TGTGCCCCTTTAACCCCGGTCACTGAAGCTTTCTTT.